This record looks at one T cell receptor (beta chain) sequence and its context. The data are from a study of blood T cell repertoires in COVID-19. Study-wide background: The United States, Italy and Spain supplied acute and convalescent COVID-19 samples. T cells, B-cell-depleted T cells, or PBMCs supplied cDNA or gDNA.

Authors' analysis steps: The authors estimated nucleated cell counts from reference gene primer amplification. Profiled with immunoSEQ multiplex PCR; TCRdb holds only in-frame clones, not every one. V and J calls and clone size come straight from that table; D and trimming were deduced from the DNA. The data hold fewer than 250,000 clones, with approximately 90% observed a single time. Trimming left V 2 bases short and J 8 bases short, with 14 bases between. Germline CDR1 and CDR2: SGHRS and YFSETQ. This CDR3 has 14 amino acids. This clonotype originated in a man aged 40-50 years with acute or convalescent COVID-19. V and J are TRBV5-1 and TRBJ2-1, with a tentative D call TRBD2 (7 bases). The material sequenced was peripheral blood. In nucleotides, the CDR3 is TGCGCCAGCAGCTTCGCGGGGGCCCCCGATGAGCAGTTCTTC. This encodes CASSFAGAPDEQFF. The full variable domain, completed using reference TRBV5-1 and TRBJ2-1, is KAGVTQTPRYLIKTRGQQVTLSCSPISGHRSVSWYQQTPGQGLQFLFEYFSETQRNKGNFPGRFSGRQFSNSRSEMNVSTLELGDSALYLCASSFAGAPDEQFFGPGTRLTVL.